The next 15 T cell receptor beta chains were all read from a single sample in a study of blood T cell repertoires in COVID-19. Sequencing was performed with immunoSEQ multiplex PCR; in TCRdb, only in-frame clones are kept and a portion is missing. This table holds 300,000 to 400,000 clones, just over 85% found once. The sequenced sample consisted of PBMCs or T cells enriched from blood (not recorded which). The receptors were gathered from a woman between 40 and 50 years old with acute COVID-19.

This chain links TRBV6-2 or TRBV6-3 with TRBJ1-2; 10 bases align to TRBD1. This CDR3 has 15 amino acids. Germline V CDR1 and CDR2: MNHEY, SVGEGT. Trimming took 4 bases from V and 4 from J; bases not matched to a gene: 6. As DNA, the CDR3 is TGTGCCAGCAGTTCGACAGGGGGCAGGGTCTATGGCTACACCTTC. It codes for CASSSTGGRVYGYTF.

This chain connects TRBV7-9 to TRBJ2-5; 8 nucleotides line up with TRBD2. The junction had 13 bases not matched to a gene; V was cut back by 1 base and J by 0 bases. The length of the CDR3 is 19 residues. Germline loops: CDR1 SEHNR, CDR2 FQNEAQ (reference sequence). CDR3 nucleotide sequence: TGTGCCAGCAGCTTAGAGGTGTTGGCGGGAGGCCGGTACCAAGAGACCCAGTACTTC. Translated: CASSLEVLAGGRYQETQYF.

The V call is TRBV19, the J call TRBJ1-5; D possibly corresponds to TRBD1 (5 bases). The V end was cut by 4 bases, the J end by 5 bases, with 21 bases between. The CDR3 loop spans 17 amino acids. In germline, CDR1 is LNHDA, CDR2 SQIVND (reference sequence). This CDR3 reads CASSTPQKTDSYQPQHF. CDR3 coding DNA: TGTGCCAGTAGTACCCCGCAGAAGACCGACAGTTATCAGCCCCAGCATTTT.

This chain uses TRBV18 with TRBJ1-2, with 7 bases fitting TRBD1. The ends lost 5 bases at V and 2 bases at J; junction bases unmatched: 8. The germline V gene has CDR1 KGHSH and CDR2 LQKENI. This CDR3 has 15 amino acids. Written as DNA, the CDR3 is TGTGCCAGCTCAACTGTTGGGGACAGAAACTATGGCTACACCTTC. This sequence encodes CASSTVGDRNYGYTF.

The gene calls are TRBV6-5 and TRBJ2-3; D is possibly TRBD2 (6 bases). Germline V gene sequence: CDR1 MNHEY, CDR2 SVGAGI. The CDR3 extends over 14 amino acids. V lost 8 bases, J lost 3 bases, and 15 bases lay in between. The CDR3 sequence is CASGSGTSTDTQYF. CDR3 DNA sequence: TGTGCCAGCGGATCAGGGACTTCAACAGATACGCAGTATTTT.

The V gene is TRBV9, the J gene TRBJ2-3, with a weak D call TRBD2 (5 bases). Trimming pared 0 bases from V and 4 bases from J, leaving 15 bases between. CDR1 is SGDLS, CDR2 YYNGEE, per germline. The CDR3 spans 16 residues. CDR3 loop: CASSVGSSIDSDTQYF. CDR3 nucleotides: TGTGCCAGCAGCGTAGGTTCTAGCATAGATTCAGATACGCAGTATTTT.

The rearrangement uses TRBV4-2 and TRBJ1-4; 9 positions match TRBD1. Germline loops: CDR1 LGHNA, CDR2 YNFKEQ. J lost 8 bases, V lost 4 bases, and 5 bases had no gene match. CDR3 size: 14 residues. The CDR3 region has the DNA TGTGCCAGCAGCCGCGGGACAGGGAAAGAAAAACTGTTTTTT. Its protein product is CASSRGTGKEKLFF.

J is TRBJ1-4 and V is TRBV2; 7 nucleotides agree with TRBD1. The CDR3 covers 15 residues. The trim removed 6 bases at V and 8 bases at J, leaving 12 bases unmatched. Germline V gene lookup returns CDR1 SNHLY and CDR2 FYNNEI. As DNA, the CDR3 is TGTGCCAGCAGCCTAACCGGGACAGAAGGCGAAAAACTGTTTTTT. It is translated as CASSLTGTEGEKLFF.

V gene TRBV6-2 or TRBV6-3 combines with J gene TRBJ2-7; 8 positions match TRBD2. CDR3 size: 20 residues. Germline V lookup: CDR1 MNHEY, CDR2 SVGEGT. J lost 2 bases, V lost 6 bases, and 24 bases had no gene match. CDR3: CASSSPGWLREDTSPYEQYF. CDR3 coding DNA: TGTGCCAGCAGCTCTCCGGGGTGGTTGCGGGAGGACACCTCCCCCTACGAGCAGTACTTC.

The chain uses TRBV6-2 or TRBV6-3 and TRBJ2-7, with 11 positions matching TRBD2. Trimming cost V 0 bases and J 2 bases; bases outside gene matches: 3. The CDR3 spans 16 residues. CDR1 and CDR2 (germline): MNHEY, SVGEGT. As DNA, the CDR3 is TGTGCCAGCAGTTACTCGACTAGCGGGGTCCCCTACGAGCAGTACTTC. Protein sequence: CASSYSTSGVPYEQYF.

The rearrangement joins TRBV3-1 (or the pseudogene TRBV3-2) to TRBJ1-2; D is unclear. Trimming removed 4 bases at V and 6 bases at J, with 12 bases between. CDR1 and CDR2 (germline): LGHDT, YNNKEL (reference sequence). This CDR3 contains 13 residues. The CDR3 reads CASSLRGLDGYTF. The CDR3 DNA follows: TGTGCCAGCAGCCTCCGGGGATTGGATGGCTACACCTTC.

This chain uses TRBV5-6 with TRBJ1-1; D not certain. With 1 base removed from V and 4 bases from J, the gap between germline ends came to 8 bases. The CDR3 contains 13 residues. Germline V gene lookup returns CDR1 SGHDT and CDR2 YYEEEE. CDR3 nucleotides: TGTGCCAGCAGCTTGTCCAGGCTCACTGAAGCTTTCTTT. Its translation: CASSLSRLTEAFF.

This chain connects TRBV6-2 or TRBV6-3 to TRBJ1-1; 7 nucleotides agree with TRBD1. Losses at the gene ends were 0 bases for V and 2 bases for J; bases not matched to a gene: 9. The length of the CDR3 is 17 residues. CDR1 is MNHEY and CDR2 is SVGEGT in the germline V gene. CDR3 sequence reads: CASSYSNRGVRNTEAFF. In DNA, the CDR3 is TGTGCCAGCAGTTACTCTAACAGGGGTGTTAGAAACACTGAAGCTTTCTTT.

V is TRBV7-3 and J is TRBJ1-2; D might be TRBD1 (5 bases). V was clipped by 2 bases and J by 5 bases, with 15 bases between them. Per the germline V gene, CDR1 is SGHTA and CDR2 is FQGTGA. The CDR3 extends over 15 amino acids. This chain's CDR3 is CASSLSAAGLYGYTF. The CDR3 DNA reads TGTGCCAGCAGCTTATCGGCGGCAGGGTTGTATGGCTACACCTTC.

The rearrangement uses TRBV9 and TRBJ2-2; TRBD2 might be the D (5 bases). CDR1 SGDLS and CDR2 YYNGEE come from the germline V gene. V gave up 0 bases and J gave up 3 bases, with 15 bases separating them. The CDR3 is made up of 17 amino acids. CDR3 sequence: CASSVAWGERYTGELFF. In DNA form, the CDR3 reads TGTGCCAGCAGCGTAGCTTGGGGAGAACGATACACCGGGGAGCTGTTTTTT.